One sample yielded the 27 T cell receptor beta chains listed below, sequenced in a study of CXCR3-negative and CXCR3-positive naive CD8 T cells. The authors made the TRB cDNA libraries by 5' RACE using UMI labels. TCRdb reprocessed the 5' RACE reads and stores each CDR3 protein as one record, lacking DNA. This listing includes 130,000 to 150,000 distinct CDR3 sequences. General study findings and limits: Naive cells that were CXCR3-positive had more hydrophobic TRB CDR3s (compared with CXCR3-negative naive cells).

These TCRs' antigens remain unknown. The source material was naive CXCR3+ CD8+ T cells from blood. Subset indicated: CD45RO-CCR7+CD27+CD95- naive CD8+ T cells expressing CXCR3 (TNR3+). The origin of the receptors is a human donor in good health. Some clones in this sample may be carry-over from other donors' samples.

This sequence joins TRBV29-1 and TRBJ1-1; TCRdb's assignment of TRBD1 cannot be checked, as there is no DNA. Germline V gene sequence: CDR1 SQVTM, CDR2 ANQGSEA. The CDR3 has 15 residues. CDR3: CSVVPPSGTDTEAFF.

The chain combines TRBV4-1 with TRBJ1-5. The germline CDR1 and CDR2 sequences are MGHRA and YSYEKL. CDR3 length equals 14 residues. CDR3 amino acids: CASSVDQSNQPQHF.

The V gene is TRBV29-1, the J gene TRBJ2-3. The CDR3 contains 13 residues. Germline V CDR1 and CDR2: SQVTM, ANQGSEA. The CDR3 here is CSGTSWSTDTQYF.

The chain combines TRBV19 with TRBJ1-5. The V gene's germline CDR1 is LNHDA and CDR2 SQIVND (reference sequence). This CDR3 comprises 14 residues. The CDR3 region is CASSDPYSNQPQHF.

V is TRBV7-2 and J is TRBJ2-7; the TCRdb D gene call, TRBD1, has no DNA to confirm it. The CDR3 has 12 amino acids. From germline, CDR1 is SGHTA and CDR2 FQGNSA. CDR3 sequence reads: CASSPLAYEQYF.

V gene TRBV5-6 combines with J gene TRBJ2-5; TCRdb indicates TRBD1, and absent DNA this call remains unverified. The CDR3 runs 15 residues. The V gene's germline CDR1 is SGHDT and CDR2 YYEEEE. The CDR3 is CASSFSPRGQETQYF.

The chain has TRBV11-2 and TRBJ1-1; TCRdb lists TRBD1, though no DNA is available to test this call. This CDR3 comprises 14 residues. Germline V CDR1 and CDR2: SGHAT, FQNNGV. This chain's CDR3 is CASAGQPMNTEAFF.

J is TRBJ2-3 and V is TRBV28; TCRdb calls TRBD1, which cannot be checked without DNA. CDR3 length: 17 residues. Looked up from germline, CDR1 is MDHEN and CDR2 is SYDVKM. The CDR3: CASNPVRGSPSTDTQYF.

V and J are TRBV12-5 and TRBJ1-2. CDR1 LGHNT and CDR2 FRNRAP come from the germline V gene. The CDR3 contains 14 residues. CDR3 sequence: CASGLGYGNYGYTF.

The chain carries TRBV12-5 and TRBJ2-1; no DNA is available, so the TRBD2 call from TCRdb remains unchecked. CDR3 length: 15 amino acids. Looked up from germline, CDR1 is LGHNT and CDR2 is FRNRAP. The CDR3: CASAVLAGGAGEQFF. Supplemented by reference TRBV12-5 and TRBJ2-1, the full variable domain reads DARVTQTPRHKVTEMGQEVTMRCQPILGHNTVFWYRQTMMQGLELLAYFRNRAPLDDSGMPKDRFSAEMPDATLATLKIQPSEPRDSAVYFCASAVLAGGAGEQFFGPGTRLTVL.

This chain links TRBV3-1 with TRBJ2-2; TCRdb picks TRBD2, but there is no DNA to check that call. This CDR3 contains 16 residues. The germline V gene has CDR1 LGHDT and CDR2 YNNKEL (reference sequence). CDR3 region: CASSQTSGSNTGELFF. The whole variable domain, remainder taken from reference TRBV3-1 and TRBJ2-2, is DTAVSQTPKYLVTQMGNDKSIKCEQNLGHDTMYWYKQDSKKFLKIMFSYNNKELIINETVPNRFSPKSPDKAHLNLHINSLELGDSAVYFCASSQTSGSNTGELFFGEGSRLTVL.

Here the CDR3 reads CASSAELNTEAFF. The rearrangement joins TRBV7-3 to TRBJ1-1. The V gene's germline CDR1 is SGHTA and CDR2 FQGTGA. The CDR3 length is 13 residues.

V usage is TRBV28 and J usage is TRBJ2-3; TCRdb outputs TRBD1, but without DNA this stays unchecked. The CDR3 is made up of 16 amino acids. The germline CDR1 and CDR2 sequences are MDHEN and SYDVKM. CDR3 sequence: CASSHSPGQGPDTQYF.

V usage is TRBV27 and J usage is TRBJ2-7; checking the TCRdb D call of TRBD1 is not possible without DNA. From germline, CDR1 is MNHEY and CDR2 SMNVEV (reference sequence). This CDR3 region has 13 residues. The CDR3 reads CASSLLGQDEQYF.

The CDR3 sequence is CAREELGSTGELFF. The chain carries TRBV7-9 and TRBJ2-2; checking the TCRdb D call of TRBD2 is not possible without DNA. Germline CDR1 and CDR2: SEHNR and FQNEAQ (reference sequence). This CDR3 region has 14 residues.

The chain uses TRBV29-1 and TRBJ2-1; TCRdb's D call, TRBD2, is unchecked because there is no DNA. Germline assignment: CDR1 SQVTM and CDR2 ANQGSEA. This CDR3 has 15 amino acids. The CDR3 protein is CSVELAGGPINEQFF.

CDR3 loop: CASSLVYVRGKETQYF. The J gene is TRBJ2-5, the V gene TRBV7-2; TCRdb selects TRBD1, and the lack of DNA leaves this call unchecked. The CDR3 is made up of 16 amino acids. Germline values: CDR1 SGHTA, CDR2 FQGNSA. Full variable domain (rest looked up from reference TRBV7-2 and TRBJ2-5): GAGVSQSPSNKVTEKGKDVELRCDPISGHTALYWYRQSLGQGLEFLIYFQGNSAPDKSGLPSDRFSAERTGGSVSTLTIQRTQQEDSAVYLCASSLVYVRGKETQYFGPGTRLLVL.

V usage is TRBV20-1 and J usage is TRBJ2-7; the D call from TCRdb, TRBD1, cannot be confirmed without DNA. CDR1 and CDR2 from the germline V gene are DFQATT and SNEGSKA (reference sequence). The CDR3 has 15 residues. CDR3 sequence reads: CSASARDRPTYEQYF.

The chain combines TRBV25-1 with TRBJ1-2; the D call from TCRdb, TRBD1, cannot be confirmed without DNA. The CDR3 is 12 amino acids. Germline CDR1 MGHDK, CDR2 SYGVNS. The CDR3: CASREGQLGYTF.

This chain uses TRBV7-9 with TRBJ1-1; TCRdb's D gene call, TRBD1, goes unchecked for lack of DNA. Germline CDR1 and CDR2: SEHNR and FQNEAQ (reference sequence). CDR3 size: 15 residues. The CDR3 loop is CASSYSTGLNTEAFF.

V and J are TRBV14 and TRBJ2-1; the D call of TRBD1 rests on TCRdb alone, since no DNA is present to check it. Germline CDR1 is SGHDN and CDR2 is FVKESK. The CDR3 contains 14 residues. The CDR3 reads CASSGAADYNEQYF.

J is TRBJ2-7 and V is TRBV20-1. The CDR3 has 12 residues. Germline CDR1 is DFQATT and CDR2 is SNEGSKA (reference sequence). The CDR3 loop is CSARDQSYEQYF.

The chain joins TRBV7-6 to TRBJ1-1; TCRdb calls TRBD1, which cannot be checked without DNA. Germline lookup yields CDR1 SGHVS and CDR2 FNYEAQ. This CDR3 region has 15 residues. The CDR3 reads CASSLAGRGTTEAFF.

The rearrangement joins TRBV6-5 to TRBJ2-3. In germline, CDR1 is MNHEY, CDR2 SVGAGI. This CDR3 is built from 16 residues. The CDR3 protein is CASSPRTMIATDTQYF.

The chain employs TRBV29-1 and TRBJ2-7; TCRdb outputs TRBD2, but without DNA this stays unchecked. Germline assignment: CDR1 SQVTM and CDR2 ANQGSEA. The CDR3 spans 15 residues. The CDR3 sequence: CSVEAAALGGYEQYF.

J is TRBJ2-3 and V is TRBV12-5; TCRdb outputs TRBD1, but without DNA this stays unchecked. The CDR3 runs 14 residues. The germline gives CDR1 LGHNT, CDR2 FRNRAP. CDR3 in amino acids: CASGEDRGTDTQYF. The full variable domain, completed using reference TRBV12-5 and TRBJ2-3, is DARVTQTPRHKVTEMGQEVTMRCQPILGHNTVFWYRQTMMQGLELLAYFRNRAPLDDSGMPKDRFSAEMPDATLATLKIQPSEPRDSAVYFCASGEDRGTDTQYFGPGTRLTVL.

The gene calls are TRBV27 and TRBJ2-7. Per germline, CDR1 MNHEY and CDR2 SMNVEV (reference sequence). This CDR3 has 16 amino acids. CDR3 amino acids: CASSTRSQREFYEQYF.